This T cell receptor beta chain was obtained from a study of response to subunit inactivated influenza vaccine. A single record per CDR3 protein comes from TCRdb applying MiXCR to the RT-PCR reads. The repertoire holds under 200,000 distinct CDR3 sequences, with roughly 12% as singletons. After removal of 2 bases from V and 6 bases from J, the junction contained 7 bases not matched to a gene. The CDR3 is 14 residues long. Germline V CDR1 and CDR2: MNHEY, SMNVEV (reference sequence). The sample was also reused in another study, on T cells expressing NK-cell markers. Per that paper: What made the TCR beta cDNA was 5'RACE template switching with UMIs. These clonotypes additionally ranked first within the CD3+CD56-NKG2C+ fraction of several donors. Questions lingered over whether expanded NKG2C+ T cell clones were HCMV-specific.

The TCR was taken from a man between 50 and 59 years old who received an inactivated influenza vaccine. Specimen: CD8+ T cells sorted from PBMCs, collected approximately 12 days after vaccination. V and J are TRBV27 and TRBJ2-7; TRBD1 agrees at 7 bases. The DNA for the CDR3 is TGTGCCAGCAGTTTACTGGTTACAGGGGTCGAGCAGTACTTC. Translating gives CASSLLVTGVEQYF.